This TCR beta chain appears in the sequencing data of a study of cytomegalovirus exposure and HLA in healthy donors (TCRdb year 2017). With respect to the entire study: According to a later analysis, one platform produced both the 100 to 150 validation repertoires and the approximately 660 repertoires of the first cohort. The study combined high-throughput TCR immunosequencing, statistical association of individual TCRs with disease status, and machine learning to predict cytomegalovirus infection status. Besides the first cohort of around 700 subjects, a separate validation cohort made up of about 120 different subjects was used. The study aimed to test whether cataloging public T cell receptors could reveal signatures of past pathogen exposure. Results and caveats for the whole study, not just this receptor: Of the cluster scores, about 94% were above 0 in a later analysis, which found that TCRs clustered in the first cohort also tended to co-occur in the 95 to 150 validation repertoires. The classifier was reported to diagnose cytomegalovirus status with high specificity and sensitivity in both the original cohort and the validation cohort. A few of the identified cytomegalovirus-associated TCR beta chains were confirmed in vitro to be specific for cytomegalovirus antigens. The authors suggested that the approach could potentially be extended to other disease states and immunological phenotypes. Most TCR sequences were seen in very few donors, while some public TCRs were found in many individuals. The study gave a list of around 170 TCR beta chains associated with cytomegalovirus. The validation cohort had no HLA typing available for a later analysis, so co-occurrence within that cohort was assessed over all 120 repertoires.

From cysteine to phenylalanine, the CDR3 is 15 amino acids long. Only the CDR3 DNA is retained, 45 bases long and in frame from the first base. V is reduced by 4 bases and J by 3 bases, leaving a spacing of 14 bases between them. According to the germline V gene, CDR1 reads SGHRS and CDR2 reads YFSETQ. Donors formed part of the validation cohort, which comprised 120 subjects and was distinct from the first cohort of under 850 subjects. A few counts support this clone. No cognate antigen has been identified for it. The input lacks base qualities; no much larger clone sits a single base away. Receptors were amplified or captured by the immunoSEQ multiplex PCR assay. The authors processed their data as follows. A statistical classification framework was developed to diagnose cytomegalovirus status using the catalog of TCR beta chain sequences. In TCRdb, the immuneACCESS table is reduced to in-frame sequences with V and J assigned. These tables do not hold every clone; where another copy was compared, an unresolved V gene accounts for under half, and the others remain unexplained. That table gives V, J and clone size, and the DNA gave D and trimming. Present in this sample are about 130,000 clones, about nine tenths of which were seen just once. The top ten hold approximately 1.3% of the sample.

The receptor chain draws on TRBV5-1 and TRBJ1-3; TRBD1 is a weak D gene call, 6 bases matching. Sequencing was done on a sample of PBMCs. The TCR sequence derives from a man aged 25 to 40 in good health and CMV-seronegative. The CDR3 here reads CASSAAPGVGNTIYF. The DNA sequence reads TGCGCCAGCAGCGCCGCGCCAGGGGTTGGAAACACCATATATTTT.